This T cell receptor beta chain was retrieved from a study of shared clonotypes between healthy human individuals. Study outcomes and limitations: Roughly 4.6% of naive CD4 clonotypes were common to a handful of donors.

In the study's own analysis: ImmunoSEQ yielded junction-only sequences lacking quality scores, so filtering differed. Some clones are missing from TCRdb's copy, which holds only in-frame ones; the method was immunoSEQ multiplex PCR. That table is the source of V, J and clone size, and D and trimming were worked out from the DNA. Of around 2.5 million clones in the sample, roughly 93% were seen once. The ends were cut back, 0 bases at V and 8 bases at J, with 7 bases in the middle. This CDR3 spans 12 amino acids. Germline assignment: CDR1 SGHAT and CDR2 FQNNGV. CD45RA-negative memory and CD45RA+ naive subsets were split from the CD4+ cells. Of note for this clone: The antigen remains unidentified.

The sequence was collected from a young man in good health. Some clones in this sample may be carry-over from other donors' samples. The rearrangement links TRBV11-2 to TRBJ1-2; no firm D call. The sample was naive CD4+ T cells from PBMCs. Subset noted: CD45RA+ positively selected. In nucleotides, the CDR3 is TGTGCCAGCAGCTTAGATACGATCGGCTACACCTTC. The encoded protein is CASSLDTIGYTF.